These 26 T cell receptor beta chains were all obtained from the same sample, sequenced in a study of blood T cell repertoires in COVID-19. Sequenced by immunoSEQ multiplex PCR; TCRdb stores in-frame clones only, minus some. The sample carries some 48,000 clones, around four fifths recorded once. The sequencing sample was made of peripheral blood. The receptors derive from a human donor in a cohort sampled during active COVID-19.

The CDR3 bases are TGTGCCAGCAGGGAGGGGACGTCAGATACGCAGTATTTT. It encodes CASREGTSDTQYF. V gene TRBV9 combines with J gene TRBJ2-3, with D perhaps TRBD2 (6 bases). The CDR3 has 13 residues. CDR1 is SGDLS, CDR2 YYNGEE, per germline. V lost 5 bases to trimming and J lost 4 bases, with 11 bases between them.

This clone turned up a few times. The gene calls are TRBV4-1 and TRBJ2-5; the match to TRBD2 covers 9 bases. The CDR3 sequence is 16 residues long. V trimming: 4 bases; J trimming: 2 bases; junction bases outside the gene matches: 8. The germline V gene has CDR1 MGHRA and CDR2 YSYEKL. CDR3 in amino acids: CASSRLAGNLQETQYF. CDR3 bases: TGCGCCAGCAGCCGTCTAGCGGGGAACCTACAAGAGACCCAGTACTTC.

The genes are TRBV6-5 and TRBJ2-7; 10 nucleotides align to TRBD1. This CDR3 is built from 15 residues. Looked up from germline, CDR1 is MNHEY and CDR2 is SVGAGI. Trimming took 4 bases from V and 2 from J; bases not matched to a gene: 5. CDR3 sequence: CASSSRTGGPYEQYF. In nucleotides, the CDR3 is TGTGCCAGCAGTTCCAGGACAGGGGGACCCTACGAGCAGTACTTC.

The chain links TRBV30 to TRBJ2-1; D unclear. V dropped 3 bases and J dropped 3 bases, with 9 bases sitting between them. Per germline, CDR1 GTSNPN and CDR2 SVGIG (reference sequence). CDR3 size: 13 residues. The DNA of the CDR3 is TGTGCCTGGAGGGTGGCCTTCTACAATGAGCAGTTCTTC. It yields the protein CAWRVAFYNEQFF.

As DNA, the CDR3 is TGTGCCAGCAGCCCACCCGGGGATGGCTACACCTTC. Its translation is CASSPPGDGYTF. The V gene is TRBV5-4, the J gene TRBJ1-2; the D is unclear. Germline-derived CDR1 and CDR2 are SGHNT and YYREEE (reference sequence). V was clipped by 4 bases and J by 6 bases, with 10 bases between them. The length of the CDR3 is 12 residues. The whole variable domain, filled in from reference TRBV5-4 and TRBJ1-2, reads ETGVTQSPTHLIKTRGQQVTLRCSSQSGHNTVSWYQQALGQGPQFIFQYYREEENGRGNFPPRFSGLQFPNYSSELNVNALELDDSALYLCASSPPGDGYTFGSGTRLTVV.

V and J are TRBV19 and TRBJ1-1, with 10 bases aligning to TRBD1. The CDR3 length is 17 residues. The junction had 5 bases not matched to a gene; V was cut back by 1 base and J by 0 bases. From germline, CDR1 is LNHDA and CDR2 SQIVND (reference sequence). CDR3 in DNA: TGTGCCAGTAGTATAGGGGACAGGGGCCTCATGAACACTGAAGCTTTCTTT. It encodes CASSIGDRGLMNTEAFF.

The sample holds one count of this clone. The CDR3 DNA reads TGTGCCAGTAGTATTCGAGGGTCCGATCTCTACGAGCAGTACTTC. Encoded protein: CASSIRGSDLYEQYF. This chain links TRBV19 with TRBJ2-7; tentative D call: TRBD2 (5 bases). V gave up 3 bases and J gave up 3 bases, with 15 bases separating them. The CDR3 loop spans 15 amino acids. Germline V CDR1 and CDR2: LNHDA, SQIVND (reference sequence).

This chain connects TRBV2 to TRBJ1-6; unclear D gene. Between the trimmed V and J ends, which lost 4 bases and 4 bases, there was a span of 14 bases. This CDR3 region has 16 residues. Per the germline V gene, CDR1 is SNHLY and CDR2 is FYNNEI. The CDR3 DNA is TGTGCCAGCAGTGTGGAGGTGGTCCGTTATAATTCACCCCTCCACTTT. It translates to CASSVEVVRYNSPLHF.

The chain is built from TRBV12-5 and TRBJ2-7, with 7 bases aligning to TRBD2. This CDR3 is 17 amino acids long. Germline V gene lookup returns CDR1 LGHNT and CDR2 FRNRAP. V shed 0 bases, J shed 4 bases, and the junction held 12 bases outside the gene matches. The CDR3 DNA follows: TGTGCTAGTGGTTTGGTAATATCTAGCGGAGTGCTGTACGAGCAGTACTTC. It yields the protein CASGLVISSGVLYEQYF.

CDR3 sequence (DNA): TGTGCCAGCAGCTTAGGACAAAATAGCAATCAGCCCCAGCATTTT. As protein: CASSLGQNSNQPQHF. The rearrangement links TRBV11-2 to TRBJ1-5; D is undetermined. This CDR3 region has 15 residues. From germline, CDR1 is SGHAT and CDR2 FQNNGV. V gave up 1 base and J gave up 0 bases, with 7 bases separating them.

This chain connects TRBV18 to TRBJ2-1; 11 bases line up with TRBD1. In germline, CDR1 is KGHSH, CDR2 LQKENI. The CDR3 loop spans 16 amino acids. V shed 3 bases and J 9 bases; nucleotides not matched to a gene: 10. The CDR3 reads CASSPFSGQGAGEQFF. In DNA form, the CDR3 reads TGTGCCAGCTCACCGTTTTCCGGACAGGGGGCTGGTGAGCAGTTCTTC.

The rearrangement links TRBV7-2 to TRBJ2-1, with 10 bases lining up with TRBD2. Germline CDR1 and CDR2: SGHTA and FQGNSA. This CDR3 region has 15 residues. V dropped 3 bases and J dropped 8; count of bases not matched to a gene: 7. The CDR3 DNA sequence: TGTGCCAGCAGCTTTTTAGCGGGGGGCATGGATGAGCAGTTCTTC. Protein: CASSFLAGGMDEQFF.

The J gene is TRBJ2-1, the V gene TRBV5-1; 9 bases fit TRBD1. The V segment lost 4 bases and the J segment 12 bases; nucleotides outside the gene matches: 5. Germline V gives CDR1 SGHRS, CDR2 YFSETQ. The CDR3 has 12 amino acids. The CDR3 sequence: CASSMDRGGQFF. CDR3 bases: TGCGCCAGCAGCATGGACAGGGGAGGGCAGTTCTTC.

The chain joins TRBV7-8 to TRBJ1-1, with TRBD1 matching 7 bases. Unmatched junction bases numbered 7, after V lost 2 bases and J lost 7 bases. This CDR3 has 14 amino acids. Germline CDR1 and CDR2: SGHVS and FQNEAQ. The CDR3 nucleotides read TGTGCCAGCAGCTTACTGCAAGGGGGCGGTGAAGCTTTCTTT. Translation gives CASSLLQGGGEAFF.

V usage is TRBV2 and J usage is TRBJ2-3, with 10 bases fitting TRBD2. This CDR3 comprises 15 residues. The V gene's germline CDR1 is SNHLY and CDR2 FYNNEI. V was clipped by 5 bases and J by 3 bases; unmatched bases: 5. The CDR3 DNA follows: TGTGCCAGCAGTTTGAGCGGGGGGGCGACAGATACGCAGTATTTT. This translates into CASSLSGGATDTQYF.

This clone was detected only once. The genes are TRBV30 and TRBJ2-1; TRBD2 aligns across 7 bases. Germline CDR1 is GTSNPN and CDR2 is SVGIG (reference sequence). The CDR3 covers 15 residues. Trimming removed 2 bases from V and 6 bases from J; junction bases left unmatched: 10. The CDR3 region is CAWSRGGGGFNEQFF. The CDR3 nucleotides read TGTGCCTGGAGTCGCGGTGGGGGGGGATTCAATGAGCAGTTCTTC.

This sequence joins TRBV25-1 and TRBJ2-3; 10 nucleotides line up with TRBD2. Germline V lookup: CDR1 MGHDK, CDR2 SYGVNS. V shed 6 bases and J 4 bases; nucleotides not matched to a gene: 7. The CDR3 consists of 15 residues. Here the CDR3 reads CASSPSGGWADTQYF. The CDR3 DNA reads TGTGCCAGCAGCCCTAGCGGGGGCTGGGCAGATACGCAGTATTTT.

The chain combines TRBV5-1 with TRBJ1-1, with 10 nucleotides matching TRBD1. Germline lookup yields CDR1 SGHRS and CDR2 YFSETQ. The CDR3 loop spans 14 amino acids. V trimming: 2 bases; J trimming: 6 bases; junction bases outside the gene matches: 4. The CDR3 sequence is CASSFQTGGSEAFF. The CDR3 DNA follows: TGCGCCAGCAGCTTTCAGACAGGGGGCTCTGAAGCTTTCTTT. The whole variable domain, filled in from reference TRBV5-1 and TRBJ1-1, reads KAGVTQTPRYLIKTRGQQVTLSCSPISGHRSVSWYQQTPGQGLQFLFEYFSETQRNKGNFPGRFSGRQFSNSRSEMNVSTLELGDSALYLCASSFQTGGSEAFFGQGTRLTVV.

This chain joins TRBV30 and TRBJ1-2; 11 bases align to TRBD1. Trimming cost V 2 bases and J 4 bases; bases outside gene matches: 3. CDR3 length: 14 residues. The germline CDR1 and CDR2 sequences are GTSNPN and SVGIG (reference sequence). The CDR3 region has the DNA TGTGCCTGGAGTTGGGACAGGGGGAGCTATGGCTACACCTTC. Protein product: CAWSWDRGSYGYTF.

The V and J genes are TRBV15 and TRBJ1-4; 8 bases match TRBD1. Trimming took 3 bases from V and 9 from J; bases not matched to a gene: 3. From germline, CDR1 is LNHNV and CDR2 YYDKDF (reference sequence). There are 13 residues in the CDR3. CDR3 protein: CATSRDRVKKLFF. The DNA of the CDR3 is TGTGCCACCAGCAGGGACAGGGTCAAAAAACTGTTTTTT. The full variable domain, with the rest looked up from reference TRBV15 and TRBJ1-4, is DAMVIQNPRYQVTQFGKPVTLSCSQTLNHNVMYWYQQKSSQAPKLLFHYYDKDFNNEADTPDNFQSRRPNTSFCFLDIRSPGLGDTAMYLCATSRDRVKKLFFGSGTQLSVL.

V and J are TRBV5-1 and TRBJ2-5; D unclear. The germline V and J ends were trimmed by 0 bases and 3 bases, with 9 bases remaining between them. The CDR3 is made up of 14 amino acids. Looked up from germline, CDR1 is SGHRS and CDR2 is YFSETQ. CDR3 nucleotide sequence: TGCGCCAGCAGCTTGGGAGCGTCCAAAGAGACCCAGTACTTC. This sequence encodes CASSLGASKETQYF.

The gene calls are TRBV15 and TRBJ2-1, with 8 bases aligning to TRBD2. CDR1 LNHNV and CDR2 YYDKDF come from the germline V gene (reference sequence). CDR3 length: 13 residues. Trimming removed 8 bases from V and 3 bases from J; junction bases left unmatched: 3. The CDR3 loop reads CATAGGLYNEQFF. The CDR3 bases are TGTGCCACCGCGGGGGGCCTCTACAATGAGCAGTTCTTC.

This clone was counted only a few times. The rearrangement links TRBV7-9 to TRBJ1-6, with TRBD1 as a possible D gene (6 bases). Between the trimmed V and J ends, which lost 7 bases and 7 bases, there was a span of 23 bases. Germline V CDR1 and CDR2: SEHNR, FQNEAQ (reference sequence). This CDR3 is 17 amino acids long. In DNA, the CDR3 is TGTGCCAGCACCCATACGCCGCAGCGGGGGCGGAATTCACCCCTCCACTTT. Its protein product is CASTHTPQRGRNSPLHF.

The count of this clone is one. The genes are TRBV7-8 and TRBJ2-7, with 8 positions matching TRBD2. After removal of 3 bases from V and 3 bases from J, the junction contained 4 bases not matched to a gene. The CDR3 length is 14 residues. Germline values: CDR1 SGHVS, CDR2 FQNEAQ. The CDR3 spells CASSFAGGNYEQYF. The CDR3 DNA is TGTGCCAGCAGCTTCGCGGGGGGCAACTACGAGCAGTACTTC.

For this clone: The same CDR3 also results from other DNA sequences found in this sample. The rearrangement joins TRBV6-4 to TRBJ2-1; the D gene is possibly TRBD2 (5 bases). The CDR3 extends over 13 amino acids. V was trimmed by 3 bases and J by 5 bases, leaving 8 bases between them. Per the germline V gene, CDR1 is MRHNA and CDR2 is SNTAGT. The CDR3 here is CASSEAGDNEQFF. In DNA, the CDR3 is TGTGCCAGCAGTGAGGCCGGGGACAATGAGCAGTTCTTC.

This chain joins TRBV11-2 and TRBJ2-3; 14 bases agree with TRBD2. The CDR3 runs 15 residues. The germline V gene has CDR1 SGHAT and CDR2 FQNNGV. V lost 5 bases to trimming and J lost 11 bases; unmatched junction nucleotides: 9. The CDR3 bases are TGTGCCAGCAGCACGACTAGCGGGGGGGAAAGTAAGCAGTATTTT. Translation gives CASSTTSGGESKQYF.